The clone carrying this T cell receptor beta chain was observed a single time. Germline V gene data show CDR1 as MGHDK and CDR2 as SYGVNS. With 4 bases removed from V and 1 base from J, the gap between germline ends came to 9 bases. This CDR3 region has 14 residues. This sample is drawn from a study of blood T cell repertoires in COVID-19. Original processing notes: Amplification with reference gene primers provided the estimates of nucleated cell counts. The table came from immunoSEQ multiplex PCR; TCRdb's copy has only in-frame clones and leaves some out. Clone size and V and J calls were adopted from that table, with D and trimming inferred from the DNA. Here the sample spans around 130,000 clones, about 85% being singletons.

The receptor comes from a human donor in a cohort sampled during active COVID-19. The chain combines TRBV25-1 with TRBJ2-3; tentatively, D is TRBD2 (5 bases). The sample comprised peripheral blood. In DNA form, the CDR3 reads TGTGCCAGCAGTGCGATGAGGGGCACAGATACGCAGTATTTT. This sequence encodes CASSAMRGTDTQYF.